The clone carrying this T cell receptor beta chain came up a few times. One entry per CDR3 protein results from TCRdb running MiXCR on the 5' RACE reads. The sample consists of 75,000 to 100,000 distinct CDR3 sequences, almost 9% of them appearing once. The data were obtained in a study of T cells after yellow fever vaccination. There are 17 residues in the CDR3. V lost 6 bases and J lost 2, with 22 bases in between. Germline CDR1 is KGHSH and CDR2 is LQKENI. V is TRBV18 and J is TRBJ2-5; D gene ambiguous. The TCR sequence derives from a man younger than 35 who received the YFV17D yellow fever vaccine. The specimen comprised CD8+ T cells not binding an NS4B(214-222) dextramer, sorted from PBMCs, sampled about 2 weeks after the first yellow fever vaccination. CDR3 sequence: CASSAPGRSGFQETQYF. CDR3 sequence (DNA): TGTGCCAGCTCGGCTCCCGGGCGGTCTGGCTTTCAAGAGACCCAGTACTTC.